These T cell receptor beta chains were read from a single sample in a study of cytomegalovirus exposure and HLA in healthy donors. Clones were read by immunoSEQ multiplex PCR, and TCRdb kept only the in-frame ones, dropping some. The sample shows over 250,000 clones, approximately 90% of them seen only once. Sequencing was performed on PBMCs. These receptors were obtained from a man aged 35 to 55 in good health and CMV-seropositive. Both conserved end residues are part of each CDR3. A D gene is named only where the DNA matches it firmly. Expanded clones are given a class, and other clones once, few, many or no size at all.

d_call	clone_size	v_call	j_call	cdr3_length	cdr3_nt	cdr3_aa
TRBD1	-	TRBV28	TRBJ2-7	15	TGTGCCAGCAGTCCGGGACAGGGACGCTCCTACGAGCAGTACTTC	CASSPGQGRSYEQYF
-	-	TRBV29-1	TRBJ2-7	12	TGCAGCGTTGACGGAGTAGGGGTTGAGCAGTACTTC	CSVDGVGVEQYF
-	-	TRBV30	TRBJ2-6	13	TGTGCCTGGACGGGGGCTGGGGCCAACGTCCTGACTTTC	CAWTGAGANVLTF
TRBD1	-	TRBV28	TRBJ2-4	19	TGTGCCAGCAGTTACTACGGGGGCAGGGGGCTGGAGGCCAAAAACATTCAGTACTTC	CASSYYGGRGLEAKNIQYF
TRBD2	-	TRBV9	TRBJ2-7	15	TGTGCCAGCAGCGTAGAGTCTAGCGGGGATTACGAGCAGTACTTC	CASSVESSGDYEQYF
TRBD2	few	TRBV29-1	TRBJ2-1	14	TGCAGCGTTGATGGGGCGGGAGGTTACAATGAGCAGTTCTTC	CSVDGAGGYNEQFF
TRBD2	-	TRBV5-1	TRBJ2-3	14	TGCGCCAGCAGCTTGGAGACTAGCGCTGTTACGCAGTATTTT	CASSLETSAVTQYF
-	-	TRBV7-6	TRBJ1-5	13	TGTGCCAGCAGCCTACAGGAGCTCGGGCCCCAGCATTTT	CASSLQELGPQHF
-	-	TRBV19	TRBJ2-7	14	TGTGCCAGTAGTATACGGGGTTCCTCCTACGAGCAGTACTTC	CASSIRGSSYEQYF
-	-	TRBV19	TRBJ2-1	11	TGTGCCGCAGCCGGGTACAATGAGCAGTTCTTC	CAAAGYNEQFF
-	-	TRBV5-6	TRBJ2-2	12	TGTGCCAGCGACCAGGGTGCCGGGGAGCTGTTTTTT	CASDQGAGELFF
-	few	TRBV5-1	TRBJ1-2	12	TGCGCCAGCAGTTCGAGGTACTATGGCTACACCTTC	CASSSRYYGYTF
TRBD1	-	TRBV5-1	TRBJ1-2	14	TGCGCCAGCAGCCGTGGGACAGCTAAATATGGCTACACCTTC	CASSRGTAKYGYTF
-	-	TRBV5-4	TRBJ2-2	16	TGTGCCAGCAGCTCCTCTAGAATTTGGGACACCGGGGAGCTGTTTTTT	CASSSSRIWDTGELFF
-	-	TRBV6-1	TRBJ1-6	14	TGTGCCAGCAGTAGCGGGACGTCAAATTCACCCCTCCACTTT	CASSSGTSNSPLHF
TRBD1	-	TRBV6-6	TRBJ2-3	16	TGTGCCAGCAGTTTACCGGGACAGGGAGTTAGGGATACGCAGTATTTT	CASSLPGQGVRDTQYF
-	-	TRBV6-1	TRBJ2-7	15	TGTGCCAGCAGTGATAGGTCTAGCGTAACCTACGAGCAGTACTTC	CASSDRSSVTYEQYF
-	-	TRBV16	TRBJ2-7	13	TGTGCCAGCAGCCGAGCAACAGGGTACGAGCAGTACTTC	CASSRATGYEQYF
-	-	TRBV2	TRBJ2-2	13	TGTGCCAGCAAGGGGCCGAACACCGGGGAGCTGTTTTTT	CASKGPNTGELFF
-	-	TRBV21-1	TRBJ2-7	19	TGTGCCAGCAGCAAAGGGAGGCCGGGACTAGCGGGACAGTACTACGAGCAGTACTTC	CASSKGRPGLAGQYYEQYF
-	-	TRBV7-8	TRBJ1-4	15	TGTGCCAGCAGTCCGTCGGGGGGGGTAGGAGAAAAACTGTTTTTT	CASSPSGGVGEKLFF
-	-	TRBV6-5	TRBJ1-4	14	TGTGCCAGCAGTGAATCGGGGGTCTACGAAAAACTGTTTTTT	CASSESGVYEKLFF
TRBD2	-	TRBV9	TRBJ2-5	16	TGTGCCAGCAGCGTAGGGTCTAGCGGGAGGGTAGAGACCCAGTACTTC	CASSVGSSGRVETQYF
TRBD1	-	TRBV28	TRBJ2-7	14	TGTGCCAGCACCCACCGGGACAGGGCGTACGAGCAGTACTTC	CASTHRDRAYEQYF
-	-	TRBV7-6	TRBJ2-5	17	TGTGCCAGCAGCCGCCAGGTGGACACCTATTTCCAAGAGACCCAGTACTTC	CASSRQVDTYFQETQYF
-	-	TRBV30	TRBJ1-3	13	TGTGCCTGGAATCAGGGAAGTGGAAACACCATATATTTT	CAWNQGSGNTIYF
TRBD2	-	TRBV4-1	TRBJ2-7	15	TGCGCCAGCAGCCAAACTAGCGGGAGGTCCTACGAGCAGTACTTC	CASSQTSGRSYEQYF
TRBD1	once	TRBV28	TRBJ2-7	16	TGTGCCAGCAGTACCGCGAAGGGACAGGGGTATTACGAGCAGTACTTC	CASSTAKGQGYYEQYF
-	-	TRBV20-1	TRBJ2-5	11	TGCAGTGCTAGAGGTCTGGAGACCCAGTACTTC	CSARGLETQYF
-	-	TRBV5-1	TRBJ2-3	11	TGCGCCAGCGGGAGCGCAGATACGCAGTATTTT	CASGSADTQYF
TRBD1	-	TRBV28	TRBJ1-3	13	TGTGCCAGCAGAGGGGGCTGGAGCGGCACCATATATTTT	CASRGGWSGTIYF
TRBD2	-	TRBV7-2	TRBJ2-7	15	TGTGCCAGCAGCCCCGCTAGCGGGAGGACCTACGAGCAGTACTTC	CASSPASGRTYEQYF
TRBD1	-	TRBV11-1	TRBJ1-2	15	TGTGCCAGCAGCCCACTCGGACAGGGCTCATATGGCTACACCTTC	CASSPLGQGSYGYTF
TRBD1	-	TRBV6-6	TRBJ1-5	13	TGTGCCAGCAGCCCGACAGGGTACCAGCCCCAGCATTTT	CASSPTGYQPQHF
-	-	TRBV15	TRBJ1-4	12	TGTGCCACCAGCAATACTAGGGAAAAACTGTTTTTT	CATSNTREKLFF
TRBD2	-	TRBV6-1	TRBJ2-1	15	TGTGCCAGCAGTTCCGGGACTAGCGGGAGTGATGAGCAGTTCTTC	CASSSGTSGSDEQFF
TRBD2	few	TRBV4-1	TRBJ2-7	15	TGCGCCAGCAGCCTAATACTAGCGGGAGACTACGAGCAGTACTTC	CASSLILAGDYEQYF
-	few	TRBV7-3	TRBJ2-7	12	TGTGCCAGCAGCCCAGGGTTAGGCGAGCAGTACTTC	CASSPGLGEQYF
TRBD2	-	TRBV6-6	TRBJ2-3	16	TGTGCCAGCAGTTACGCGGCGGGGGGGAGCACAGATACGCAGTATTTT	CASSYAAGGSTDTQYF
-	-	TRBV19	TRBJ1-2	16	TGTGCCAGTAGTCAAACGAATTACCTCCTTTTCCAGGGCTACACCTTC	CASSQTNYLLFQGYTF
-	once	TRBV5-1	TRBJ2-7	15	TGCGCCAGCAGCTTGTTGTCGGGAGTAACCTACGAGCAGTACTTC	CASSLLSGVTYEQYF
TRBD2	many	TRBV11-2	TRBJ2-7	16	TGTGCCAGCAGCCGCCTCCTTAGCGGGAGATTCGGCGAGCAGTACTTC	CASSRLLSGRFGEQYF
-	few	TRBV2	TRBJ2-7	11	TGTGCCAGCAAACGGGTTGGCGAGCAGTACTTC	CASKRVGEQYF
-	-	TRBV7-2	TRBJ1-2	13	TGTGCCAGCAGCTTAGACGGTAACTATGGCTACACCTTC	CASSLDGNYGYTF
TRBD2	-	TRBV4-2	TRBJ2-3	17	TGTGCCAGCAGCCAAGCGGGACTAGCGGGACTGGCAGATACGCAGTATTTT	CASSQAGLAGLADTQYF
TRBD2	-	TRBV7-2	TRBJ2-1	16	TGTGCCAGCAGCTTAGCGGGAGGGCCCACCTACAATGAGCAGTTCTTC	CASSLAGGPTYNEQFF
-	-	TRBV5-8	TRBJ1-4	13	TGTGCCAGCAACCCGGAGGCCCTTGGAAAACTGTTTTTT	CASNPEALGKLFF
-	once	TRBV7-9	TRBJ1-1	15	TGTTCCAGCAGCTTACGCCGAGGCAGGAACACTGAAGCTTTCTTT	CSSSLRRGRNTEAFF
-	once	TRBV29-1	TRBJ1-1	13	TGCAGCGTCCGCAAGGCGGGGGCGGCTGAAGCTTTCTTT	CSVRKAGAAEAFF
TRBD1	-	TRBV6-5	TRBJ2-7	14	TGTGCCAGCAGTACGGACAGGGACCCCTACGAGCAGTACTTC	CASSTDRDPYEQYF
-	-	TRBV5-4	TRBJ1-4	14	TGTGCCAGCAGCTTGCAAGCCCGGAATGAAAAACTGTTTTTT	CASSLQARNEKLFF
-	-	TRBV9	TRBJ2-1	13	TGTGCCAGCAGCGTAGGCCTAGTCAATGAGCAGTTCTTC	CASSVGLVNEQFF